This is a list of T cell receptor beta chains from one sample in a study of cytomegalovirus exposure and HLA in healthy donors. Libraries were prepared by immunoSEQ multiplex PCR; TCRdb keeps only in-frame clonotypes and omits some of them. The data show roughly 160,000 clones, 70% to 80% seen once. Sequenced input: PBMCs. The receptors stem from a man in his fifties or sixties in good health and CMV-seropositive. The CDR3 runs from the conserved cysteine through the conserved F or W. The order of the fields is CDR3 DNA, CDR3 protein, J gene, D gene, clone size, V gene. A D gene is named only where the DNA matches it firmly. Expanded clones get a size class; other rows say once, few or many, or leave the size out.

TGTGCCAGCAATTTGGGGAGAGGAAGACCCCAGCATTTT,CASNLGRGRPQHF,TRBJ1-5,NA,few,TRBV6-7
TGTGCCAGCAGTGACAGGGGGTTTTATTACGAGCAGTACTTC,CASSDRGFYYEQYF,TRBJ2-7,TRBD1,NA,TRBV2
TGTGCCAGCAGCACGGGAGGGACCAACACCGGGGAGCTGTTTTTT,CASSTGGTNTGELFF,TRBJ2-2,TRBD2,NA,TRBV5-4
TGCGCCAGCAGTGAAAGGAAGGGACAGGGTCGAGCTGAAGCTTTCTTT,CASSERKGQGRAEAFF,TRBJ1-1,TRBD1,NA,TRBV10-1
TGTGCCAGCAGCCCACAGGGAGGGGGCATTCAGTACTTC,CASSPQGGGIQYF,TRBJ2-4,NA,NA,TRBV28
TGCAGCGTGGGGAGGACCCAGGGGGCGCCTAATGAAAAACTGTTTTTT,CSVGRTQGAPNEKLFF,TRBJ1-4,TRBD1,NA,TRBV29-1
TGTGCCAGCAGTGACGACAGTTTATATGGCTACACCTTC,CASSDDSLYGYTF,TRBJ1-2,NA,once,TRBV28
TGTGCCAGCTCACCACGTCGGGGATTAGAGACCCAGTACTTC,CASSPRRGLETQYF,TRBJ2-5,NA,NA,TRBV18
TGCAGCGTTGCCACAGGGGGCCATCAGCCCCAGCATTTT,CSVATGGHQPQHF,TRBJ1-5,TRBD1,NA,TRBV29-1
TGTGCCAGCAGTCAGGGAAGGGAGTGGGGGCGCTCCTACAATGAGCAGTTCTTC,CASSQGREWGRSYNEQFF,TRBJ2-1,NA,NA,TRBV7-2
TGCGCCAGCAGCTCGATGACAGGTTACAATGAGCAGTTCTTC,CASSSMTGYNEQFF,TRBJ2-1,NA,NA,TRBV5-1
TGCGCCAGCAGCCCTCACCCCGGGACAGGCTACAATGAGCAGTTCTTC,CASSPHPGTGYNEQFF,TRBJ2-1,TRBD1,NA,TRBV4-3
TGCAGGGTCGACGGGGGGAGCTCCTACAATGAGCAGTTCTTC,CRVDGGSSYNEQFF,TRBJ2-1,TRBD2,NA,TRBV29-1
TGTGCCAGCAGCTTATCTCGGGGGGGGCTAGCGGCCACAGATACGCAGTATTTT,CASSLSRGGLAATDTQYF,TRBJ2-3,TRBD2,NA,TRBV7-3
TGTGCCAGTAGTATTTCCGGACAGTCCAATCAGCCCCAGCATTTT,CASSISGQSNQPQHF,TRBJ1-5,NA,NA,TRBV19
TGTGCCAGCAGCTTAGACCTAGCGGGGGGCAATGAGCAGTTCTTC,CASSLDLAGGNEQFF,TRBJ2-1,TRBD2,NA,TRBV7-7
TGTGCCAGCAGTCAGATCAGGGGGACCTATCAGCCCCAGCATTTT,CASSQIRGTYQPQHF,TRBJ1-5,TRBD1,NA,TRBV6-6
TGTGCCAGTAGGGCCCAGGGAACCCCTGAAGCTTTCTTT,CASRAQGTPEAFF,TRBJ1-1,NA,few,TRBV19
TGCGCCAGCAGCCAAGTTGCAGAGCGCTATAATTCACCCCTCCACTTT,CASSQVAERYNSPLHF,TRBJ1-6,NA,NA,TRBV4-3
TGTGCCAGCAAGAAGCTGAACGAGAATGGCTACACCTTC,CASKKLNENGYTF,TRBJ1-2,NA,NA,TRBV28
TGCGCCAGCAGCCAAGACTCTACATCAGGGGGTCAGCCCCAGCATTTT,CASSQDSTSGGQPQHF,TRBJ1-5,TRBD1,NA,TRBV4-1
TGTGCCAGCACTGTCGGGACAGGTTCCAATTATGGCTACACCTTC,CASTVGTGSNYGYTF,TRBJ1-2,TRBD1,NA,TRBV6-5